The 13 T cell receptor beta chains reported below all come from one sample, sequenced in a study of CD4 T cells in relation to SARS-CoV-2 and coronaviruses. The unexposed donors gave CD4+ T cells in about 2011-2018, prior to COVID-19. Some clones are missing from TCRdb's copy, which holds only in-frame ones; the method was immunoSEQ multiplex PCR. This table has some 69,000 clones, 94% appearing once. Sequencing input: naive CD4+ T cells from PBMCs. Sample subset: naive CD4+ T cells isolated by negative enrichment. The receptors derive from a human donor in good health.

The CDR3 region has the DNA TGTGCCAGCAGTTACCGGGGACGGACTAACACTGAAGCTTTCTTT. It encodes CASSYRGRTNTEAFF. The chain joins TRBV6-5 to TRBJ1-1; D is possibly TRBD1 (5 bases). Trimming stripped 2 bases from V and 2 bases from J, with 12 bases between. CDR1 and CDR2 from the germline V gene are MNHEY and SVGAGI. This CDR3 has 15 residues.

The chain links TRBV7-6 to TRBJ2-3; TRBD2 is a possible D gene (6 bases). Germline V CDR1 and CDR2: SGHVS, FNYEAQ. The CDR3 has 16 residues. The V and J ends lost 1 base and 2 bases respectively, with 13 bases between them. The chain's CDR3 is CASSLGGGGNTDTQYF. In DNA form, the CDR3 reads TGTGCCAGCAGCTTAGGAGGCGGCGGGAACACAGATACGCAGTATTTT.

This chain joins TRBV12-3 or TRBV12-4 and TRBJ2-2; D remains ambiguous. V was clipped by 1 base and J by 6 bases, with 6 bases between them. CDR3 length equals 13 residues. CDR3 coding DNA: TGTGCCAGCAGTTTAGATGGGTCCGGGGAGCTGTTTTTT. It codes for CASSLDGSGELFF.

This clone was observed a few times. Here the CDR3 reads CAISEPPSRSIYF. DNA of the CDR3: TGTGCCATCAGTGAGCCCCCCTCTAGGTCCATATATTTT. The chain carries TRBV10-3 and TRBJ1-3; unclear D gene. The CDR3 contains 13 residues. Germline V gene sequence: CDR1 ENHRY, CDR2 SYGVKD. The V and J ends lost 2 bases and 11 bases respectively, with 13 bases between them.

The chain joins TRBV7-8 to TRBJ1-6; perhaps TRBD1 as D (5 bases). This CDR3 region has 15 residues. Germline V gene data show CDR1 as SGHVS and CDR2 as FQNEAQ. Trimming removed 7 bases at V and 7 bases at J, with 17 bases between. As DNA, the CDR3 is TGTGCCAGCACCCGAATTGGGACGAACAATTCACCCCTCCACTTT. Encoded protein: CASTRIGTNNSPLHF.

The chain carries TRBV14 and TRBJ2-5; 8 nucleotides line up with TRBD2. The V gene end was trimmed by 3 bases and the J gene end by 5 bases; junction bases not matched to a gene: 14. The germline V gene encodes CDR1 SGHDN and CDR2 FVKESK. The CDR3 consists of 17 residues. DNA for the CDR3: TGTGCCAGCAGCCATCATAGCGGGGCCTCAGGTCGCGAGACCCAGTACTTC. It specifies CASSHHSGASGRETQYF. The full variable domain, rest sourced from reference TRBV14 and TRBJ2-5, is EAGVTQFPSHSVIEKGQTVTLRCDPISGHDNLYWYRRVMGKEIKFLLHFVKESKQDESGMPNNRFLAERTGGTYSTLKVQPAELEDSGVYFCASSHHSGASGRETQYFGPGTRLLVL.

The chain carries TRBV7-2 and TRBJ1-5; D gene unclear. Trimming took off 1 base at V and 1 base at J, with 8 bases between the two ends. Per the germline V gene, CDR1 is SGHTA and CDR2 is FQGNSA. This CDR3 contains 15 residues. The CDR3: CASSLGQASNQPQHF. Here the CDR3 DNA reads TGTGCCAGCAGCTTAGGCCAGGCAAGCAATCAGCCCCAGCATTTT. The complete variable domain, with remaining parts taken from reference TRBV7-2 and TRBJ1-5, reads GAGVSQSPSNKVTEKGKDVELRCDPISGHTALYWYRQSLGQGLEFLIYFQGNSAPDKSGLPSDRFSAERTGGSVSTLTIQRTQQEDSAVYLCASSLGQASNQPQHFGDGTRLSIL.

V and J are TRBV7-2 and TRBJ1-4; no definite D call. V was cut by 0 bases and J by 0 bases, with 20 bases left in between. CDR1 SGHTA and CDR2 FQGNSA come from the germline V gene. The CDR3 loop spans 20 amino acids. In DNA, the CDR3 is TGTGCCAGCAGCTTAGCCTCCCGGGGAGTATTGTTCGCAACTAATGAAAAACTGTTTTTT. The encoded protein is CASSLASRGVLFATNEKLFF.

The rearrangement links TRBV18 to TRBJ2-5; 9 nucleotides match TRBD1. With V trimmed by 4 bases and J by 4 bases, 7 bases remained unmatched. Germline values: CDR1 KGHSH, CDR2 LQKENI. This CDR3 is built from 15 residues. For the CDR3, the DNA is TGTGCCAGCTCACTCCGGGACAGGGCGGGAGAGACCCAGTACTTC. Its protein is CASSLRDRAGETQYF.

V is TRBV7-3 and J is TRBJ2-2, with 9 bases that match TRBD1. The ends lost 5 bases at V and 3 bases at J; junction bases unmatched: 7. CDR1 and CDR2 (germline): SGHTA, FQGTGA. The CDR3 runs to 16 residues. The chain's CDR3 is CASSAQGASYTGELFF. Here the CDR3 DNA reads TGTGCCAGCAGCGCACAGGGGGCGTCGTACACCGGGGAGCTGTTTTTT.

J is TRBJ2-5 and V is TRBV7-8; possible D gene TRBD1, 6 bases. There are 13 residues in the CDR3. Germline-derived CDR1 and CDR2 are SGHVS and FQNEAQ. The ends were cut back, 4 bases at V and 3 bases at J, with 9 bases in the middle. CDR3 sequence: CASSSGTKETQYF. The DNA of the CDR3 is TGTGCCAGCAGCTCCGGGACAAAAGAGACCCAGTACTTC.

The V call is TRBV6-5, the J call TRBJ2-7; D perhaps matches TRBD1 (5 bases). From germline, CDR1 is MNHEY and CDR2 SVGAGI. This CDR3 region has 13 residues. Trimming pared 6 bases from V and 2 bases from J, leaving 11 bases between. The CDR3, as DNA: TGTGCCAGCAGAGCCGACAGAACCTACGAGCAGTACTTC. As protein: CASRADRTYEQYF.

The chain combines TRBV10-1 with TRBJ2-3, with 8 bases identical to TRBD1. Unmatched junction bases numbered 11, after V lost 8 bases and J lost 4 bases. In germline, CDR1 is WNHNN, CDR2 SYGVQD (reference sequence). The CDR3 loop spans 15 amino acids. The CDR3 coding sequence is TGCGCCAGCGGAACCGGGACAGGACGGGCAGATACGCAGTATTTT. Amino acid sequence: CASGTGTGRADTQYF.